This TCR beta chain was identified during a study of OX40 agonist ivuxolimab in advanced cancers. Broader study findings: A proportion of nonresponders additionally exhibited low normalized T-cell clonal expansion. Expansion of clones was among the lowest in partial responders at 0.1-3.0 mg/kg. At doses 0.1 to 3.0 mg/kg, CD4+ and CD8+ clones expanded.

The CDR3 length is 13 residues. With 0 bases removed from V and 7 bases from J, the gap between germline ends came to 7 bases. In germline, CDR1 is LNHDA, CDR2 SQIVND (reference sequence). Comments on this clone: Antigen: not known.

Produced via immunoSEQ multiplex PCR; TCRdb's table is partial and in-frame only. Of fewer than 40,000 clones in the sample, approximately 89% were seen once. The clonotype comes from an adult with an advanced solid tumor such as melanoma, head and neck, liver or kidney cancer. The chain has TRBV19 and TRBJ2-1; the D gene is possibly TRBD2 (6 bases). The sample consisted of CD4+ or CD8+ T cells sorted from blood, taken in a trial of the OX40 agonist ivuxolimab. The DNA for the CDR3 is TGTGCCAGTAGTATAGATCTAGCGAATGAGCAGTTCTTC. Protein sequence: CASSIDLANEQFF.